The clone carrying this TCR beta chain was counted ten times or more. 5'RACE template switching generated TCR cDNA, adding a universal primer site and UMIs. TCRdb reanalysed the 5' RACE reads using MiXCR and keeps one entry per CDR3 protein. The data show roughly 150,000 distinct CDR3 sequences, with over 7% seen just once and about 0.73% held by the top ten. This sample was included in a study of T cells after yellow fever vaccination. The overall study: SMART-Seq v4 Ultra Low Input prepared libraries from low-cell fractions.

The material sequenced was CD4+ T cells sorted from PBMCs, taken 5 days after the yellow fever booster vaccination. The TCR was taken from a man younger than 40 who received the YFV17D yellow fever vaccine.

CDR3 protein: CASSYRGGGQPQHF. The DNA of the CDR3 is TGTGCCAGCAGTTACCGCGGGGGAGGACAGCCCCAGCATTTT. J is TRBJ1-5 and V is TRBV6-2 or TRBV6-3; D is perhaps TRBD1 (5 bases). The V end was cut by 2 bases, the J end by 7 bases, with 12 bases between. This CDR3 is built from 14 residues. Germline-derived CDR1 and CDR2 are MNHEY and SVGEGT.